This record looks at one TCR beta chain sequence and its context. Its antigen is not known. The sample comes from a study of blood T cells in healthy people across ages. General study points: Strong correlation existed between TCR beta diversity and naive T cell percentage. Age advanced and TCR beta diversity per million T cells fell, roughly linearly. Both higher diversity and more naive CD4+ cells marked long-lived donors when set against aged donors.

Germline assignment: CDR1 DFQATT and CDR2 SNEGSKA (reference sequence). The CDR3 is made up of 12 amino acids. Sample-barcoded 5' priming and a J-beta primer mix drove a second PCR of roughly 6 to 12 cycles. TCRdb re-called the 5' RACE reads through MiXCR, storing one row per CDR3 protein. The sample carries about 780,000 distinct CDR3 sequences, 35% to 60% recorded once. The sequence was collected from an elderly man in good health. Material for sequencing was blood. This chain connects TRBV20-1 to TRBJ2-5, with 10 bases matching TRBD2. The better agreement between TRBJ2-7 and the DNA end casts doubt on the J call. CDR3 sequence: CSAPGTSDEQYF. Written as DNA, the CDR3 is TGCAGTGCACCCGGGACTAGCGACGAGCAGTACTTC.